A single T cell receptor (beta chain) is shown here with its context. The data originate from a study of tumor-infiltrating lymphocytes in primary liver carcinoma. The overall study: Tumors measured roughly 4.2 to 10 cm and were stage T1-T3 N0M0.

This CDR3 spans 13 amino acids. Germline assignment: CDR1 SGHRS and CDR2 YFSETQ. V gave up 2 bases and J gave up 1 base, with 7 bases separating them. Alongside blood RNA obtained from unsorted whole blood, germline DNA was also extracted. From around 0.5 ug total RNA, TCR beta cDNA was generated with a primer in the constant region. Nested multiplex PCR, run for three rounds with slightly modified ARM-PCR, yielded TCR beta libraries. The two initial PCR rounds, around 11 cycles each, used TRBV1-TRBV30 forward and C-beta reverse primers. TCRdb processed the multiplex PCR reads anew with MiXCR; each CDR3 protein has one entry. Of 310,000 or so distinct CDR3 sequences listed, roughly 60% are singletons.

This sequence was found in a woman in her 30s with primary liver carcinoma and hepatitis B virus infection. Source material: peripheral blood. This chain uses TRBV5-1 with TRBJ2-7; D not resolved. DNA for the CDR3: TGCGCCAGCAGCTTAAGCGCTTCCTACGAGCAGTACTTC. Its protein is CASSLSASYEQYF.